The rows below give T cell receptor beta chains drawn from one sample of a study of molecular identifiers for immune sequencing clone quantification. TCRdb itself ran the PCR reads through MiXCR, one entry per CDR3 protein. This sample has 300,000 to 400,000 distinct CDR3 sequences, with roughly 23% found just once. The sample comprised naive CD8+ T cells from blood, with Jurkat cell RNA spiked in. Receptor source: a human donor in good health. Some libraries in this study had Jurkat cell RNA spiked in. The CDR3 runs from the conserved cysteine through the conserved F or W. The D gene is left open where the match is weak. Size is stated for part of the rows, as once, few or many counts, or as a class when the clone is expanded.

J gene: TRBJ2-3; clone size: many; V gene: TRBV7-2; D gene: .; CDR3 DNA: TGTGCCAGCAGCAGGGACTTCTCTTACGCGACAGATACGCAGTATTTT; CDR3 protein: CASSRDFSYATDTQYF
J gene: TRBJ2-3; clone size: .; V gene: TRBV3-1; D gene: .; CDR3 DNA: TGTGCCAGCAGCCCAGACTCTAGCGATACGCAGTATTTT; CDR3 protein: CASSPDSSDTQYF
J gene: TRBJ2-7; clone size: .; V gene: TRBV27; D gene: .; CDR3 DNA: TGTGCCAGCAGTCCCACGCCCCAGGGAGCGTCCTACGAGCAGTACTTC; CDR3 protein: CASSPTPQGASYEQYF
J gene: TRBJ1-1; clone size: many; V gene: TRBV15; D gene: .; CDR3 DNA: TGTGCCACCAGCAGAGATGGCGGTATTGGGCAGAACACTGAAGCTTTCTTT; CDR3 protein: CATSRDGGIGQNTEAFF
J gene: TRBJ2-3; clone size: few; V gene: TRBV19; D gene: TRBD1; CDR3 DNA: TGTGCCATCCTTGACAGGACAGGGGAGACAGATACGCAGTATTTT; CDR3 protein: CAILDRTGETDTQYF
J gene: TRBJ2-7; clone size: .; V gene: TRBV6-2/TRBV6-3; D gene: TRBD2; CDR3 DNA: TGTGCCAGCAGTACGACGCTAGCGGAATACGAGCAGTACTTC; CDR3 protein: CASSTTLAEYEQYF
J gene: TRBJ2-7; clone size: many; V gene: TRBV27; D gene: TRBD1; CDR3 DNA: TGTGCCAGCAGTAAGACAGGGCACGAGCAGTACTTC; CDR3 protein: CASSKTGHEQYF
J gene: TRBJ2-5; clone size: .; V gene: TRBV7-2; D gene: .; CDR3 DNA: TGTGCCAGCAGCCTGGGAATGGGCCAAGAGACCCAGTACTTC; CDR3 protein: CASSLGMGQETQYF
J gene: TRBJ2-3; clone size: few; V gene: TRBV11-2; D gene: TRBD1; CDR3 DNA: TGTGCCAGCAGCTATGGACAGGGGGGCGGAGATACGCAGTATTTT; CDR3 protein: CASSYGQGGGDTQYF
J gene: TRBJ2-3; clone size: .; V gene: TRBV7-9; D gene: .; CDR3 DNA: TGTGCCAGCAGCTTCGAGGGGGGGCTCACAGATACGCAGTATTTT; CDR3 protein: CASSFEGGLTDTQYF
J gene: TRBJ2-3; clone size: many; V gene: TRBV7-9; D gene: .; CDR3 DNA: TGTGCCAGCAGCTTGGGGGAGTGGACCGCAGATACGCAGTATTTT; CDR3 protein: CASSLGEWTADTQYF
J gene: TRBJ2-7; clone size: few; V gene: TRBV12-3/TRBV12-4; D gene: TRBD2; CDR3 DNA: TGTGCCAGCACCTTTAGCGGGGGGCAGGCCTACGAGCAGTACTTC; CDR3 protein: CASTFSGGQAYEQYF
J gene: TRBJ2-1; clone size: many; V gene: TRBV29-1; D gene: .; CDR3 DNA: TGCAGCGTTGAGGTAGATGAGCAGTTCTTC; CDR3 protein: CSVEVDEQFF
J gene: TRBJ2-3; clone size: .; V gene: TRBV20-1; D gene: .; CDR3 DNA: TGCAGTGCTTCCCCTCAGGTCGCAGATACGCAGTATTTT; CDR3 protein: CSASPQVADTQYF
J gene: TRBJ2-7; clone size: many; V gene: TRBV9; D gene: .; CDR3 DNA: TGTGCCAGCAGCGTAGGGGGCGAAGGCGAGCAGTACTTC; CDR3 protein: CASSVGGEGEQYF
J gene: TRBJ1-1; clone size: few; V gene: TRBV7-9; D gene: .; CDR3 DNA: TGTGCCAGCAGCTTAGGTTACGGTTCTGGCACTGAAGCTTTCTTT; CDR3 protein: CASSLGYGSGTEAFF
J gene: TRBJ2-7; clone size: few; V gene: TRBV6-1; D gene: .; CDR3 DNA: TGTGCCAGCAGTACCGAGAACTACGAGCAGTACTTC; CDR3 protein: CASSTENYEQYF
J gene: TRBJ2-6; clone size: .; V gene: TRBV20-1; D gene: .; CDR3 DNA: TGCAGTGCTAGACAATCCAACTTTTCCCCTGGGGCCAACGTCCTGACTTTC; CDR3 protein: CSARQSNFSPGANVLTF
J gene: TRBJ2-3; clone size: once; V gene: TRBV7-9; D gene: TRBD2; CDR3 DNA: TGTGCCAGCAGCCCTACTAGCGGGGCCTGCACAGATACGCAGTATTTT; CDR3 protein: CASSPTSGACTDTQYF
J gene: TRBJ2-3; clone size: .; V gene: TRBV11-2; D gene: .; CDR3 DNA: TGTGCCAGCAGCTTATTGATTCTAGTGGGAGGTACCCCGCTTGCGCAGTATTTT; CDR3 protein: CASSLLILVGGTPLAQYF
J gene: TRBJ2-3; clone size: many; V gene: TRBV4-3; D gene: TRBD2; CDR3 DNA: TGCGCCAGCAGCCCTTCGCGGGGGGGTGGTACGCAGTATTTT; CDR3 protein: CASSPSRGGGTQYF
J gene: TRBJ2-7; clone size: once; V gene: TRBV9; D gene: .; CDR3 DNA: TGTGCCAGCAGCATCCGGGACGGGACCTACGAGCAGTACTTC; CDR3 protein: CASSIRDGTYEQYF
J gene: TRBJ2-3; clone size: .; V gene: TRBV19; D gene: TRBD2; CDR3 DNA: TGTGCCAGTAGTGATAGCGGGGGCTTCACAGATACGCAGTATTTT; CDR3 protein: CASSDSGGFTDTQYF
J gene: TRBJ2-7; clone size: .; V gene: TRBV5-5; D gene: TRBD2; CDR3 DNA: TGTGCCAGCAGCTTGGCAGCCGGGACTAGCGGTTACGAGCAGTACTTC; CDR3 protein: CASSLAAGTSGYEQYF
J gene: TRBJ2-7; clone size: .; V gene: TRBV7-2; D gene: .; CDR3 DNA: TGTGCCAGCAGCCAAGGGCAGGGGAGGCACGAGCAGTACTTC; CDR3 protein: CASSQGQGRHEQYF